This T cell receptor beta chain came from a study of blood T cell repertoires in COVID-19 (dated by TCRdb to about 2020). General notes on the study: Samples from collaborators originated in the United States, Italy and Spain and spanned both the acute and convalescent phases of COVID-19. The prospective study material was composed of cDNA or gDNA derived from T cells, B-cell-depleted T cells, or PBMCs. Deeply sampled blood TCRbeta repertoires from subjects exposed to, actively infected with, or recovered from COVID-19 were included in the dataset. A freely available public database, intended as a resource for researchers studying the immune response to SARS-CoV-2, is where the repertoires were released. The samples were drawn from the first 160 participants of the ongoing ImmuneRACE study and from 1,200 or so subjects provided by 6 global collaborators. A de-identified subject ID, COVID-19 status, age in years and sex were almost always included in the sample metadata. Where HLA class I and class II types were available, the types were taken from metadata supplied by the sample provider, not from assay-based typing.

Note on this clone: Its antigen is still unknown. Nothing much larger sits one base from this clone, and base qualities are not available.

The immunoSEQ Assay, a bias-controlled multiplex PCR, was used to amplify TCRbeta CDR3 regions from genomic DNA. The original methods were these. Within the assay, amplification of reference gene primers was used to estimate how many nucleated cells each sample contained. To quantify the absolute abundance of each unique TCRbeta CDR3 rearrangement, sequence reads were collapsed and filtered. Productive Simpson clonality was computed per sample as the square root of Simpson's diversity index over productive rearrangements. TCRdb stores this immuneACCESS table with in-frame sequences only. Part of the clones is absent; in the studies checked, under half of the shortfall reflects unresolved V genes, and no reason is known for the rest. The V and J calls and clone size were taken over from that table, and D and trimming were inferred from the DNA. The sample has some 200,000 clones on record, around 82% of them singletons. The biggest ten clones account for around 11% of the sample.

Enrolling through a virtual design, the prospective study's participants ranged in age from roughly 18 to 100 years and lived across some 23 United States geographic areas. In the prospective study, cohorts were assigned on the basis of participant-reported clinical history obtained from a screening survey and a study questionnaire. ImmuneRACE Cohort 3 recovered participants were defined by two consecutive negative NP/OP PCR tests, healthcare professional clearance, or symptom resolution. Each participant in the prospective study had whole blood, serum and a nasopharyngeal or oropharyngeal swab collected by mobile phlebotomists. Participants in the prospective study had the option to provide additional blood draws and questionnaires over a roughly 2-month period. Prospective study blood samples were shipped either frozen or at room temperature before DNA extraction. Taken from cysteine to phenylalanine, the CDR3 has 15 residues. The kept DNA is CDR3 alone, 45 bases in frame from the first base. CDR1 and CDR2 are drawn from the germline V gene (reference sequence): LNHDA, SQIVND. Germline trimming: 5 bases from V, 5 bases from J; junction bases outside gene matches: 10.

Results the study describes overall, beyond this receptor: How much clinical and demographic metadata was included differed by source and by participant, and the metadata was provided uncurated.

The sample consisted of PBMCs or T cells enriched from blood (not recorded which). Recombination linked TRBV19 to TRBJ2-7; TRBD2 fits 9 bases in the junction. This clonotype originated in a man aged 35-49 years who had recovered from COVID-19. The DNA sequence is given as TGTGCCAGTAGTCCCCGGGGGACTAGCATCCACGAGCAGTACTTC. Its protein is CASSPRGTSIHEQYF.